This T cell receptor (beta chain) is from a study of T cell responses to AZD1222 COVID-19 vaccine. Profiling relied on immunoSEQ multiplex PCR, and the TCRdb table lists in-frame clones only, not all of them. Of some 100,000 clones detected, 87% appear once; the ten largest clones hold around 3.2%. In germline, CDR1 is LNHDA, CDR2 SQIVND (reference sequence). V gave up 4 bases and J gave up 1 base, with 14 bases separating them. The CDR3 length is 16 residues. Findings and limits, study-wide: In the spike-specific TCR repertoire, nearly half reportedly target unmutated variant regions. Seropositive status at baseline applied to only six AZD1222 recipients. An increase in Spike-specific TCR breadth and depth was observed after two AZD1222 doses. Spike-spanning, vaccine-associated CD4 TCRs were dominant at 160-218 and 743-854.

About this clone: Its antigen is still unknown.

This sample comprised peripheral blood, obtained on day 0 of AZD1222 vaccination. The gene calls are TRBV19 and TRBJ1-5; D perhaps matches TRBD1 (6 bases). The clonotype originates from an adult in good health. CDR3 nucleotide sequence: TGTGCCAGTAGTAGAGGGGGGGAGCTGAGCAATCAGCCCCAGCATTTT. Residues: CASSRGGELSNQPQHF.